Sequencing of this T cell receptor (beta chain) was carried out in a study of blood T cell repertoires in COVID-19. Produced via immunoSEQ multiplex PCR; TCRdb's table is partial and in-frame only. The top ten hold roughly 3.1% of the sample, which has roughly 230,000 clones, about 80% seen once. This CDR3 is built from 15 residues. Trimming removed 5 bases from V and 2 bases from J; junction bases left unmatched: 7. Germline CDR1 SNHLY, CDR2 FYNNEI. The sequence was obtained from a man aged 50-59 years who had recovered from COVID-19. V and J are TRBV2 and TRBJ2-7; 9 nucleotides match TRBD1. The sequenced material came from PBMCs or T cells enriched from blood (not recorded which). In nucleotides, the CDR3 is TGTGCCAGCAGTAGTCGGACAGGGGCCCCCTACGAGCAGTACTTC. Protein: CASSSRTGAPYEQYF.